These 11 T cell receptor beta chains were sequenced from one sample in a study of T cells in Graves' hyperthyroidism and ophthalmopathy (dated by TCRdb to the late 2010s). To prepare the library, multiplex PCR was applied. The run used an Illumina HiSeq 2000. Amplification of TCR beta CDR3 regions was carried out from RNA transcripts. For the first round of RT-PCR on the TCR CDR3, the HTBI primer set was used together with the Qiagen OneStep RT-PCR kit. The public reads were run again by TCRdb, first through fastp at Q25 and then through MiXCR, and only productive beta chains were kept. One record per CDR3 amino acid sequence lists the most common genes and DNA. For this sample there are about 300,000 distinct CDR3 sequences; more than 10% appear just once. The top ten clonotypes cover 7.5% to 8% of the sample. The sequenced sample consisted of blood. These receptor sequences come from a woman aged 25 to 39 with Graves' hyperthyroidism that later progressed to Graves' ophthalmopathy.

This clonotype was observed a handful of times. The chain is built from TRBV6-1 and TRBJ2-5; a possible D gene is TRBD2 (6 bases). Trimming removed 6 bases at V and 5 bases at J, with 10 bases between. Germline CDR1 reads MNHNS; CDR2 reads SASEGT. The CDR3 is made up of 12 amino acids. CDR3 nucleotides: TGTGCCAGCAGAGATGGGAGGGAGACCCAGTACTTC. It is translated as CASRDGRETQYF.

CDR3 sequence: CASRGDRDALGEQFF. CDR3 coding DNA: TGTGCCAGCAGGGGGGACAGGGACGCCTTGGGTGAGCAGTTCTTC. This rearrangement joins TRBV7-6 to TRBJ2-1, with 9 bases lining up with TRBD1. Germline lookup yields CDR1 SGHVS and CDR2 FNYEAQ. The CDR3 extends over 15 amino acids. J gave up 9 bases and V 6 bases, and 12 bases lay outside the gene matches.

This clonotype has at least ten counts. This chain joins TRBV6-1 and TRBJ1-2, with no clear D. The CDR3 loop spans 13 amino acids. The germline V gene encodes CDR1 MNHNS and CDR2 SASEGT. Trimming removed 6 bases from V and 1 base from J, with 9 bases in between. This chain's CDR3 is CASSISVNYGYTF. The CDR3, as DNA: TGTGCCAGCAGCATCAGCGTTAACTATGGCTACACCTTC.

The sample holds many counts of this clonotype. This chain joins TRBV6-2 or TRBV6-3 and TRBJ2-1; 8 nucleotides line up with TRBD2. Trimming at V came to 5 bases and at J to 2 bases, leaving 5 bases not matched to a gene. Germline CDR1 is MNHEY and CDR2 is SVGEGT. This CDR3 spans 15 amino acids. CDR3 DNA: TGTGCCAGCAGTCTTCAAGCGGGGGCCTACAATGAGCAGTTCTTC. Translation gives CASSLQAGAYNEQFF.

This clonotype has more than one count but fewer than ten. The rearrangement links TRBV9 to TRBJ1-1; the match to TRBD1 covers 7 bases. Germline CDR1 and CDR2: SGDLS and YYNGEE. The CDR3 consists of 16 residues. V was clipped by 0 bases and J by 0 bases; unmatched bases: 5. In nucleotides, the CDR3 is TGTGCCAGCAGCGTAGGAAAGGGGGCACTGAACACTGAAGCTTTCTTT. Its translation: CASSVGKGALNTEAFF. Variable domain in full (rest from reference TRBV9 and TRBJ1-1): DSGVTQTPKHLITATGQRVTLRCSPRSGDLSVYWYQQSLDQGLQFLIQYYNGEERAKGNILERFSAQQFPDLHSELNLSSLELGDSALYFCASSVGKGALNTEAFFGQGTRLTVV.

The chain links TRBV5-1 to TRBJ2-1; D gene uncertain. Germline assignment: CDR1 SGHRS and CDR2 YFSETQ. The V end lost 4 bases, the J end lost 5 bases, and 16 bases lay between the germline ends. This CDR3 is built from 15 residues. The DNA for the CDR3 is TGCGCCAGCAGCCCCACTGGGGTGGAGAACAATGAGCAGTTCTTC. Its translation is CASSPTGVENNEQFF.

This clonotype has only a few counts. The chain recombines TRBV24-1 with TRBJ2-2; D perhaps matches TRBD1 (6 bases). The V gene's germline CDR1 is KGHDR and CDR2 SFDVKD. CDR3 length: 13 amino acids. Trimming removed 4 bases from V and 13 bases from J, with 15 bases in between. The CDR3 region has the DNA TGTGCCACCAGTGACCTACAGGGAACTCGGCTGTTTTTT. It encodes CATSDLQGTRLFF.

This clonotype showed up many times. The rearrangement links TRBV28 to TRBJ1-1, with unresolved D. The CDR3 totals 11 residues. V lost 3 bases, J lost 7 bases, and 6 bases lay in between. Germline CDR1 reads MDHEN; CDR2 reads SYDVKM. CDR3: CASSLDVEAFF. The CDR3 DNA reads as TGTGCCAGCAGTTTGGACGTTGAAGCTTTCTTT.

This chain connects TRBV19 to TRBJ1-2; 9 bases agree with TRBD1. CDR1 LNHDA and CDR2 SQIVND come from the germline V gene (reference sequence). Trimming at V came to 6 bases and at J to 2 bases, leaving 13 bases not matched to a gene. The CDR3 has 17 amino acids. This CDR3 is CASRMGTGPANNYGYTF. Written as DNA, the CDR3 is TGTGCCAGTAGAATGGGGACAGGGCCAGCCAACAACTATGGCTACACCTTC.

Concerning this clonotype: A read error may explain this, as a much larger clone is one base away. The chain carries TRBV4-1 and TRBJ2-7, with a weak D call TRBD2 (6 bases). From germline, CDR1 is MGHRA and CDR2 YSYEKL. CDR3 length: 13 residues. Trimming stripped 5 bases from V and 5 bases from J, with 13 bases between. The DNA of the CDR3 is TGCGCCAGCAGCTGGGGGGAAACCCACGAGCAGTACTTC. Translated: CASSWGETHEQYF.

This clonotype was seen ten or more times. The genes are TRBV12-3 or TRBV12-4 and TRBJ1-5; no reliable D call. CDR3 length: 14 amino acids. Deletions cut 5 bases from V and 0 bases from J, with 8 bases between. The CDR3 region has the DNA TGTGCCAGCAGTAAGGATTATAGCAATCAGCCCCAGCATTTT. Translated: CASSKDYSNQPQHF.